This T cell receptor beta chain comes out of a study of vaccination and CD4 T cells after COVID-19. Study-wide context: Convalescent study patients returned SARS-CoV-2 positive nasal swab PCR results, with several mild cases and one severe. Post-vaccine sample collection happened at a median of around 65 days after dose two, ranging 14 to 241. General study findings and limits: A nonsignificant median increase from around 20 to 38 SARS-CoV-2-reactive clonotypes was observed.

The treatment was: roughly nine-day PBMC culture with coronavirus spike peptide pools or control peptides (ViraFEST assay). There are 20 residues in the CDR3. The trim removed 4 bases at V and 5 bases at J, leaving 20 bases unmatched. Germline CDR1 reads SGHNT; CDR2 reads YENEEA. A note on this clonotype: What it binds is unknown.

The Oncomine TCR Beta short-read assay generated sequence data from the DNA of cultured CD4+ T cells. TCRdb fed the PCR reads into MiXCR, producing one record per CDR3 protein. The sample has about 15,000 distinct CDR3 sequences, 74% seen once. The gene calls are TRBV11-3 and TRBJ2-5, with 12 bases matching TRBD2. This receptor was taken from a human donor who had recovered from COVID-19. Sequences were obtained from CD4+ T cells from blood, cultured in vitro. This CDR3 is CASSSRGPGTSGRVQETQYF. The CDR3 DNA follows: TGTGCCAGCAGCTCCCGCGGCCCCGGGACTAGCGGGCGAGTCCAGGAGACCCAGTACTTC.